These T cell receptor beta chains were read from a single sample in a study of blood T cell repertoires in COVID-19. Profiled with immunoSEQ multiplex PCR; TCRdb holds only in-frame clones, not every one. The table has approximately 100,000 clones, more than 85% seen once. Input material: peripheral blood. These receptors originate from a human donor with acute or convalescent COVID-19. The donor label of this sample is uncertain. Each CDR3 is given with its conserved first and last residue. The order of the fields is J gene, D gene, V gene, clone size, CDR3 DNA, CDR3 protein. A D gene is named only where the DNA matches it firmly. Rows may omit the clone size; those that give it use once, few, many or a size class.

J gene: TRBJ1-6; D gene: -; V gene: TRBV7-8; clone size: -; CDR3 DNA: TGTGCCAGCAGCTTTGGAACAACGGGAAGGTGGGATTCACCCCTCCACTTT; CDR3 protein: CASSFGTTGRWDSPLHF
J gene: TRBJ2-6; D gene: -; V gene: TRBV30; clone size: -; CDR3 DNA: TGTGCCTGGAGTGTACCGCGACTCCGGCCCGTCTCTGGGGCCAACGTCCTGACTTTC; CDR3 protein: CAWSVPRLRPVSGANVLTF
J gene: TRBJ1-1; D gene: -; V gene: TRBV20-1; clone size: few; CDR3 DNA: TGCAGTGCTATTTCGGACACTGAAGCTTTCTTT; CDR3 protein: CSAISDTEAFF
J gene: TRBJ2-1; D gene: -; V gene: TRBV5-1; clone size: -; CDR3 DNA: TGCGCCAGCAGCCTCTGGGAGCCAACTTACAATGAGCAGTTCTTC; CDR3 protein: CASSLWEPTYNEQFF
J gene: TRBJ2-7; D gene: TRBD1; V gene: TRBV15; clone size: -; CDR3 DNA: TGTGCCACCAGCCTCGACAGGGGCGACGAGCAGTACTTC; CDR3 protein: CATSLDRGDEQYF
J gene: TRBJ1-2; D gene: -; V gene: TRBV19; clone size: few; CDR3 DNA: TGTGCCAGTAGTATGCCAGGGCACTATGGCTACACCTTC; CDR3 protein: CASSMPGHYGYTF
J gene: TRBJ1-2; D gene: -; V gene: TRBV10-3; clone size: few; CDR3 DNA: TGTGCCATCAGTGAGTCGACTGTCAGATACAACTATGGCTACACCTTC; CDR3 protein: CAISESTVRYNYGYTF
J gene: TRBJ2-1; D gene: TRBD1; V gene: TRBV3-1/TRBV3-2; clone size: -; CDR3 DNA: TGTGCCAGCAGCCGTGAGGGACAGTACAATGAGCAGTTCTTC; CDR3 protein: CASSREGQYNEQFF
J gene: TRBJ2-7; D gene: TRBD1; V gene: TRBV6-2/TRBV6-3; clone size: once; CDR3 DNA: TGTGCCAGCAGTCCGGAGGGACAGGGGAACTACGAGCAGTACTTC; CDR3 protein: CASSPEGQGNYEQYF
J gene: TRBJ1-2; D gene: -; V gene: TRBV7-2; clone size: -; CDR3 DNA: TGTGCCAGCAGCTCCCAGGGGTACGGCTACACCTTC; CDR3 protein: CASSSQGYGYTF